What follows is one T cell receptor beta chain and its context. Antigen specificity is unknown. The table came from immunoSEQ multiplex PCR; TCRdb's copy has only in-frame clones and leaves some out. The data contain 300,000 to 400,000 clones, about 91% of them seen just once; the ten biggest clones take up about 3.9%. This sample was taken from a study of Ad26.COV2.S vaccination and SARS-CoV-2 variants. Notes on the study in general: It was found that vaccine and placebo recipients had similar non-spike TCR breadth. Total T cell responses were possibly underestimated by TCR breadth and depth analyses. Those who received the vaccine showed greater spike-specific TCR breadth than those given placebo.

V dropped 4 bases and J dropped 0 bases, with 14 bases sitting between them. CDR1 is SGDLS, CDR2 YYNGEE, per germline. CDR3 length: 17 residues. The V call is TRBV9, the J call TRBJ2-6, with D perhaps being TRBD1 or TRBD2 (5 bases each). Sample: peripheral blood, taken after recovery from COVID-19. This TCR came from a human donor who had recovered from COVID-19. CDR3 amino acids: CASSTGDRYSGANVLTF. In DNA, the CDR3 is TGTGCCAGCAGCACTGGGGACCGCTACTCTGGGGCCAACGTCCTGACTTTC.